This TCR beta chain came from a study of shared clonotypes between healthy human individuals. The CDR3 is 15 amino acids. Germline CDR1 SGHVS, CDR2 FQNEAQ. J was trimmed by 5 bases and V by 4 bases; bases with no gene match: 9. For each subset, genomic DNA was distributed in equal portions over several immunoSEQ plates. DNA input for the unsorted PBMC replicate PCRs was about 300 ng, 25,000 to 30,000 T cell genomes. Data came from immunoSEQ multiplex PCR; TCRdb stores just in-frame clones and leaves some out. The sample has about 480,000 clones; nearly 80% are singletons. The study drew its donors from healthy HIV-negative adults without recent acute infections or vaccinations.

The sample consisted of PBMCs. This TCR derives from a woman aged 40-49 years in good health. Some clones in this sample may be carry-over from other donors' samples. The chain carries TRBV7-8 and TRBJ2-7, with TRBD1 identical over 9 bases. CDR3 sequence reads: CASSYGQGSGNEQYF. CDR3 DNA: TGTGCCAGCAGCTACGGACAGGGGTCTGGGAACGAGCAGTACTTC.